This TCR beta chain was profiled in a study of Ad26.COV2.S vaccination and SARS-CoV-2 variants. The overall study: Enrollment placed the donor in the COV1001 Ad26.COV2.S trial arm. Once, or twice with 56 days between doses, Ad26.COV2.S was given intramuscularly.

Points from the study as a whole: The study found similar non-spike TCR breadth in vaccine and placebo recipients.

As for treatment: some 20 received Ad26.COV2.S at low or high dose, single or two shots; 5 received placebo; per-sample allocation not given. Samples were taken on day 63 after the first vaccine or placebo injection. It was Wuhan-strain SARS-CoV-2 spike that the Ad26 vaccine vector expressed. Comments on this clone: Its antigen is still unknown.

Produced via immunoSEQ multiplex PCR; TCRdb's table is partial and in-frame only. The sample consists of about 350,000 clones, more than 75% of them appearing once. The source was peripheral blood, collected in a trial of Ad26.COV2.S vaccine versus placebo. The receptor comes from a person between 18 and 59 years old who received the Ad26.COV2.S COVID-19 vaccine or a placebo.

CDR3 DNA sequence: TGCGCCAGCAGCTCAGATACGCAGTATTTT. Its translation is CASSSDTQYF. The genes are TRBV10-2 and TRBJ2-3; D unresolved. Trimming stripped 6 bases from V and 4 bases from J, with 2 bases between. There are 10 residues in the CDR3. Germline CDR1 is WSHSY and CDR2 is SAAADI.